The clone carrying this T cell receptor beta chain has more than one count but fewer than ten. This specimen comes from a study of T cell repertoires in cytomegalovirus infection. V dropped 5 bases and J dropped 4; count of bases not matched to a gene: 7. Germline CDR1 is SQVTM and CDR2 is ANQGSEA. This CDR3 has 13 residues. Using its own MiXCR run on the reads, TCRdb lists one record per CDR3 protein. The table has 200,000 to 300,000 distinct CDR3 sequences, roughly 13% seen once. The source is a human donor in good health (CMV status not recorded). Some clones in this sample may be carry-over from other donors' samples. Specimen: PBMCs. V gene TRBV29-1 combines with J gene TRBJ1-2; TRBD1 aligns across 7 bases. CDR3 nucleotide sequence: TGCAGCGTTCGCACAGGGGTTCCCTATGGCTACACCTTC. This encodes CSVRTGVPYGYTF.